This T cell receptor (beta chain) was sequenced during a study of blood T cell repertoires in COVID-19. Overall study: Material from acute and convalescent COVID-19 was sourced from the United States, Italy and Spain. The analysed material was cDNA or gDNA that came from T cells, B-cell-depleted T cells, or PBMCs.

CDR1 and CDR2 (germline): SGHAT, FQNNGV. The V and J ends lost 7 bases and 3 bases respectively, with 12 bases between them. The CDR3 totals 13 residues. In the original workflow: The authors estimated nucleated cell counts from reference gene primer amplification. The table came from immunoSEQ multiplex PCR; TCRdb's copy has only in-frame clones and leaves some out. That table supplies the V and J calls and clone size; D and trimming were determined from the DNA. In the table there are roughly 250,000 clones, 70% to 85% of which are singletons. On this clone: In this CDR3 the conserved last residue, phenylalanine or tryptophan, is missing, so a read error is likely.

The sample consisted of peripheral blood. The chain joins TRBV11-2 to TRBJ1-1; D unclear. The sequence derives from a woman aged 35 to 49 with active or convalescent COVID-19. As DNA, the CDR3 is TGTGCCAGCACCCGAACTTGGGACACTGAAGCTTTCCTT. It yields the protein CASTRTWDTEAFL.